The TCR beta chain described here comes from a study of T cells expressing NK-cell markers. Looking at the study overall: The TCR beta repertoires originated in sorted CD3+CD56+NKG2C+, CD3+CD56+NKG2C- and CD3+CD56-NKG2C+ T cells. HCMV seropositivity characterized seven of the eight sequenced donors, and seronegativity one. Study results and limitations: Each of six donors carried dominant NKG2C+ clonotypes accounting for about 1.0-8% of CD8+ T cells. These clonotypes additionally ranked first within the CD3+CD56-NKG2C+ fraction of a few donors.

A word on this clonotype: What it binds is unknown.

TCRdb reprocessed the 5' RACE reads, keeping one entry per CDR3 protein, no DNA. This table lists about 110,000 distinct CDR3 sequences. CDR1 is LNHDA, CDR2 SQIVND, per germline (reference sequence). The CDR3 is 12 residues long. Sequenced sample: blood T cells: a sorted CD56 or NKG2C T cell subset, CD4+ or CD8+ T cells, or bulk PBMC T cells (not recorded which). The chain joins TRBV19 to TRBJ2-7; with no DNA, the TCRdb D assignment of TRBD1 cannot be verified. The TCR sequence derives from a woman aged 18 to 75 in good health. The CDR3 loop is CASSYTGLEQYF.